Below, 9 T cell receptor beta chains from the same sample are listed, as sequenced in a study of T cells in localized non-small cell lung cancer. Using immunoSEQ multiplex PCR, the repertoire was profiled, and TCRdb retains in-frame clones only, with some absent. The sample gives tens of thousands of clones, 90% of which show up once; 3.5% to 5% is in the top ten. This specimen consisted of peripheral blood, obtained before any cancer treatment. Source of these receptors: a man between 35 and 75 years old with stage I lung adenocarcinoma.

The V call is TRBV19, the J call TRBJ1-1; no reliable D call. The CDR3 contains 14 residues. Per germline, CDR1 LNHDA and CDR2 SQIVND (reference sequence). V was trimmed by 7 bases and J by 0 bases, leaving 12 bases between them. The CDR3 is CASTRDGLNTEAFF. The CDR3 bases are TGTGCCAGTACCAGAGACGGATTGAACACTGAAGCTTTCTTT.

This sequence joins TRBV14 and TRBJ1-2; D may be TRBD1 (5 bases). The CDR3 length is 14 residues. Deletions cut 4 bases from V and 8 bases from J, with 17 bases between. Germline V gene lookup returns CDR1 SGHDN and CDR2 FVKESK. CDR3 region: CASSLTSPGRGYTF. The CDR3, as DNA: TGTGCCAGCAGCCTTACCTCCCCGGGGCGAGGCTACACCTTC.

The chain uses TRBV7-9 and TRBJ1-1; D gene unclear. With 5 bases removed from V and 1 base from J, the gap between germline ends came to 14 bases. The V gene's germline CDR1 is SEHNR and CDR2 FQNEAQ (reference sequence). The CDR3 sequence is 15 residues long. In DNA, the CDR3 is TGTGCCAGCAGCCCACCGGGGAAGGAGAACACTGAAGCTTTCTTT. It is translated as CASSPPGKENTEAFF.

This chain joins TRBV9 and TRBJ1-1, with 7 bases identical to TRBD1. With 3 bases clipped from V and 6 bases from J, the junction kept 11 bases outside the gene matches. CDR3 size: 15 residues. CDR1 is SGDLS and CDR2 is YYNGEE in the germline V gene. The DNA of the CDR3 is TGTGCCAGCAGCGAAGGGACAGACGTTGTCCCTGAAGCTTTCTTT. Its translation: CASSEGTDVVPEAFF.

The chain is built from TRBV6-4 and TRBJ2-5, with no clear D. The CDR3 sequence is 13 residues long. The V end was cut by 4 bases, the J end by 5 bases, with 11 bases between. CDR1 MRHNA and CDR2 SNTAGT come from the germline V gene. This CDR3 reads CASSGYGVETQYF. In DNA, the CDR3 is TGTGCCAGCAGTGGTTACGGAGTGGAGACCCAGTACTTC.

V gene TRBV7-2 combines with J gene TRBJ2-1; TRBD2 matches at 7 bases. The CDR3 is made up of 15 amino acids. Germline values: CDR1 SGHTA, CDR2 FQGNSA. Trimming at V came to 4 bases and at J to 5 bases, leaving 8 bases not matched to a gene. The CDR3 coding sequence is TGTGCCAGCAGCTCCCGTGGGGGGGGGAACAATGAGCAGTTCTTC. Translation: CASSSRGGGNNEQFF.

The rearrangement uses TRBV11-2 and TRBJ2-3, with 7 bases lining up with TRBD2. After removal of 3 bases from V and 5 bases from J, the junction contained 5 bases not matched to a gene. This CDR3 contains 14 residues. Germline CDR1 is SGHAT and CDR2 is FQNNGV. CDR3 residues: CASSLTAGIDTQYF. DNA of the CDR3: TGTGCCAGCAGCTTGACAGCGGGGATAGATACGCAGTATTTT.

This chain connects TRBV10-2 to TRBJ2-1; 9 bases map to TRBD2. V was clipped by 3 bases and J by 8 bases; unmatched bases: 11. CDR1 is WSHSY, CDR2 SAAADI, per germline. This CDR3 has 16 amino acids. The CDR3 DNA is TGCGCCAGCAGTGACCCCCCCCGGCGGGGGGGCGATGAGCAGTTCTTC. This gives the protein CASSDPPRRGGDEQFF.

The rearrangement uses TRBV7-6 and TRBJ1-1; no firm D call. Germline values: CDR1 SGHVS, CDR2 FNYEAQ. This CDR3 region has 15 residues. Between the trimmed V and J ends, which lost 2 bases and 4 bases, there was a span of 14 bases. The CDR3 here is CASSLKGAGSTEAFF. As DNA, the CDR3 is TGTGCCAGCAGCTTAAAAGGTGCGGGGAGCACTGAAGCTTTCTTT.